The source of this TCR beta chain is a study of OX40 agonist ivuxolimab in advanced cancers. General study results and limits: Among the least clonally expanded were partial responders at 0.1-3.0 mg/kg.

No patient had autoimmune disease or received systemic immunosuppression. About this clone itself: What it binds is not known.

CDR3 length: 12 residues. CDR1 is SGHNT and CDR2 is YYREEE in the germline V gene (reference sequence). The V end was cut by 4 bases, the J end by 8 bases, with 11 bases between. Generated by immunoSEQ multiplex PCR, the TCRdb table keeps only in-frame clones and is missing some. This repertoire shows approximately 86,000 clones, 92% found once; its top ten account for 1% to 1.3%. This TCR came from an adult with an advanced solid tumor such as melanoma, head and neck, liver or kidney cancer. The sequencing used CD4+ or CD8+ T cells sorted from blood, collected in a trial of the OX40 agonist ivuxolimab. The chain is built from TRBV5-4 and TRBJ2-3; D possibly corresponds to TRBD2 (5 bases). The CDR3 nucleotides are TGTGCCAGCAGCCCCGCCGAGGGTACGCAGTATTTT. Its translation is CASSPAEGTQYF.